Presented here are 13 T cell receptor beta chains from one specimen sequenced in a study of T cell changes during pregnancy in multiple sclerosis. Clones were sequenced by immunoSEQ multiplex PCR, and TCRdb holds only the in-frame ones, with some missing. There are tens of thousands of clones in the sample; roughly 90% occur only once, and just over 0.55% lies in the top ten. The sequencing here drew on CD4+ T cells from peripheral blood mononuclear cells, taken after pregnancy. Receptors originate from a female donor with multiple sclerosis, enrolled in a pregnancy study.

The V gene is TRBV11-2, the J gene TRBJ2-1; D is unclear. Germline V gives CDR1 SGHAT, CDR2 FQNNGV. CDR3 length equals 14 residues. The germline V and J ends were trimmed by 3 bases and 0 bases, with 6 bases remaining between them. This CDR3 reads CASSLSSSYNEQFF. CDR3 nucleotides: TGTGCCAGCAGCTTGAGTAGCTCCTACAATGAGCAGTTCTTC.

DNA of the CDR3: TGTGCCAGCAGCTTGGGCAGGGGATTACGTGGCTACACCTTC. Translated: CASSLGRGLRGYTF. The genes are TRBV5-6 and TRBJ1-2; maybe TRBD1 (6 bases). The CDR3 covers 14 residues. Between the trimmed V and J ends, which lost 0 bases and 7 bases, there was a span of 13 bases. Germline V gene sequence: CDR1 SGHDT, CDR2 YYEEEE.

This clone has only one observation. The CDR3 loop is CASSLAGAESYEQYF. DNA for the CDR3: TGTGCCAGCAGTTTAGCGGGAGCGGAGTCCTACGAGCAGTACTTC. The genes are TRBV6-5 and TRBJ2-7; 9 bases agree with TRBD2. Germline V gene sequence: CDR1 MNHEY, CDR2 SVGAGI. CDR3 size: 15 residues. V dropped 4 bases and J dropped 1; count of bases not matched to a gene: 5.

This rearrangement joins TRBV5-8 to TRBJ2-5, with no clear D. The CDR3 totals 15 residues. CDR1 is SGHTS and CDR2 is YDEGEE in the germline V gene. V gave up 0 bases and J gave up 3 bases, with 12 bases separating them. The CDR3 loop reads CASSLGRGIEETQYF. The CDR3 DNA sequence: TGTGCCAGCAGCTTGGGGCGCGGCATAGAAGAGACCCAGTACTTC.

The chain has TRBV11-3 and TRBJ2-3; 7 nucleotides match TRBD1. Germline V gene sequence: CDR1 SGHNT, CDR2 YENEEA. Losses at the gene ends were 5 bases for V and 7 bases for J; bases not matched to a gene: 9. This CDR3 spans 14 amino acids. CDR3 sequence (DNA): TGTGCCAGCAGCACTCGACAGGGTAGACATACGCAGTATTTT. Residues: CASSTRQGRHTQYF.

This clone has a single count. The chain links TRBV23-1 to TRBJ2-3; 7 bases map to TRBD2. TRBV23-1 is an open reading frame whose function is uncertain. The V and J ends lost 6 bases and 0 bases, in that order; junction bases with no gene match: 6. The CDR3 contains 15 residues. CDR3 protein: CASRSGDYSTDTQYF. For the CDR3, the DNA is TGCGCCAGCAGAAGCGGGGACTATAGCACAGATACGCAGTATTTT.

This chain connects TRBV6-5 to TRBJ1-3, with 9 positions matching TRBD1. J was trimmed by 3 bases and V by 7 bases; bases with no gene match: 7. Looked up from germline, CDR1 is MNHEY and CDR2 is SVGAGI. The length of the CDR3 is 15 residues. As DNA, the CDR3 is TGTGCCAGCACCTCGGGACAGGGCGGTGGAAACACCATATATTTT. Amino acid sequence: CASTSGQGGGNTIYF.

V usage is TRBV7-2 and J usage is TRBJ1-4; D is undetermined. This CDR3 has 15 residues. Germline lookup yields CDR1 SGHTA and CDR2 FQGNSA. Trimming pared 5 bases from V and 0 bases from J, leaving 10 bases between. The chain's CDR3 is CASSLNSATNEKLFF. For the CDR3, the DNA is TGTGCCAGCAGCCTCAACAGTGCAACTAATGAAAAACTGTTTTTT.

The chain has TRBV11-3 and TRBJ2-3, with unresolved D. There are 13 residues in the CDR3. With 0 bases removed from V and 5 bases from J, the gap between germline ends came to 6 bases. Germline V lookup: CDR1 SGHNT, CDR2 YENEEA. In DNA, the CDR3 is TGTGCCAGCAGCTTAGATCTCGGAGATACGCAGTATTTT. Encoded protein: CASSLDLGDTQYF.

This clone turned up a few times. The chain links TRBV27 to TRBJ1-2; TRBD1 matches 7 bases. Germline V gene lookup returns CDR1 MNHEY and CDR2 SMNVEV (reference sequence). The CDR3 covers 15 residues. V lost 5 bases, J lost 6 bases, and 12 bases stayed unmatched. The CDR3, as DNA: TGTGCCAGCAGTCCGCATGGACAGGCCAACCATGGCTACACCTTC. It specifies CASSPHGQANHGYTF.

The chain links TRBV19 to TRBJ2-2, with 12 bases fitting TRBD2. The germline gives CDR1 LNHDA, CDR2 SQIVND (reference sequence). The CDR3 covers 18 residues. V trimming: 1 base; J trimming: 2 bases; junction bases outside the gene matches: 5. CDR3 loop: CASSIGLAGGPNTGELFF. CDR3 bases: TGTGCCAGTAGTATAGGTCTAGCGGGAGGGCCAAACACCGGGGAGCTGTTTTTT.

The chain is built from TRBV9 and TRBJ2-2; possibly TRBD2 for D (5 bases). This CDR3 spans 15 amino acids. Germline lookup yields CDR1 SGDLS and CDR2 YYNGEE. The V end was cut by 0 bases, the J end by 5 bases, with 11 bases between. DNA for the CDR3: TGTGCCAGCAGCGTAGCATTCGGCGGGACCGGGGAGCTGTTTTTT. Amino acids: CASSVAFGGTGELFF.

CDR3: CAWGLGGIQPQHF. Here the CDR3 DNA reads TGTGCCTGGGGGCTGGGAGGGATACAGCCCCAGCATTTT. The chain couples TRBV30 to TRBJ1-5; D not resolved. CDR1 and CDR2 from the germline V gene are GTSNPN and SVGIG (reference sequence). This CDR3 comprises 13 residues. V lost 5 bases and J 7 bases, leaving 15 bases between the germline ends.